This entry describes one T cell receptor (beta chain). These data belong to a study of blood T cell repertoires in COVID-19. Study as a whole: COVID-19 samples, acute and convalescent, were from the United States, Italy and Spain. The cDNA or gDNA used as material had been derived from T cells, B-cell-depleted T cells, or PBMCs.

V was pared by 6 bases and J by 5 bases, with 7 bases of the junction left unmatched. CDR3 size: 15 residues. CDR1 is MNHEY and CDR2 is SMNVEV in the germline V gene (reference sequence). Per the original methods: Amplification of reference gene primers provided the estimated nucleated cell counts. Some clones are missing from TCRdb's copy, which holds only in-frame ones; the method was immunoSEQ multiplex PCR. That table furnishes V, J and clone size, whereas the DNA furnished D and trimming. The data hold just under 85,000 clones, with 83% observed a single time. Sequenced sample: peripheral blood. This TCR was sampled from a woman aged 80 or over with acute or convalescent COVID-19. V gene TRBV27 combines with J gene TRBJ2-3, with TRBD2 matching 11 bases. In DNA form, the CDR3 reads TGTGCCAGCAGAATACTAGCGGGAGAAGGAGATACGCAGTATTTT. Residues: CASRILAGEGDTQYF.